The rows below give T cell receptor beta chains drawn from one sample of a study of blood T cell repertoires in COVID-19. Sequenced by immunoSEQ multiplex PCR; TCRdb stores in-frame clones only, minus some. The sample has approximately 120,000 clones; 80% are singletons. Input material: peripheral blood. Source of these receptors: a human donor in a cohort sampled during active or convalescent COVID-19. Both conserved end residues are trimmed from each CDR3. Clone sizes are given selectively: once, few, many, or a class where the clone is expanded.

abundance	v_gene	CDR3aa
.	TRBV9	ASSSDLLGGNEQF
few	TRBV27	ASSQIGRGGRTPLAGYNEQF
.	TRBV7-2	ASSVDRGKQY
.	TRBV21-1	ASSNLGPSGTTSSGLDYEQY
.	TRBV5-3	ARSPGTAPY
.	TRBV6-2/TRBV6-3	ASSYRGQGGKNIQY
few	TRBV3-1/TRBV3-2	ASSPSQAYGYT
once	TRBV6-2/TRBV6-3	ASSHHGLAGGQYEQY
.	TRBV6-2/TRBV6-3	ASSFTYEQY
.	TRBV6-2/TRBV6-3	ASSPGTSGTLKNIQY
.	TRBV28	ASSLLGQYTEAF
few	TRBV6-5	ASSRSGDYEQY
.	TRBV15	ATSRVRLAIETQY
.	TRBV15	ATSRDRRGLAEAF
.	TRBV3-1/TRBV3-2	ASSPRQGGGLGDYNEQF
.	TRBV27	ASSLYSSSTDTQY
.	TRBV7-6	ASGPLAGTYEQY
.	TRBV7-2	ASNLMAGAYEQY
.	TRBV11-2	ASSLVGLAGTGELF
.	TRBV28	ASSRTTTKYNEQF
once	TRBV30	AWSRGSGSSYEQY
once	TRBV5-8	ASSQRTGGYEQY
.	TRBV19	ASSSQQGAPYEQY
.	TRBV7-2	ASSLRIDNQPQH
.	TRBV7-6	ASSPTNYGYT
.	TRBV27	ASRTGKYEQY
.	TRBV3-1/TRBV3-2	ASSQVGHPGGTQY
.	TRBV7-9	ASTLSGGNTIY
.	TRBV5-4	ASSDDRRQETQY
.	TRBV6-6	ASSRSKGGLAGSYEQY